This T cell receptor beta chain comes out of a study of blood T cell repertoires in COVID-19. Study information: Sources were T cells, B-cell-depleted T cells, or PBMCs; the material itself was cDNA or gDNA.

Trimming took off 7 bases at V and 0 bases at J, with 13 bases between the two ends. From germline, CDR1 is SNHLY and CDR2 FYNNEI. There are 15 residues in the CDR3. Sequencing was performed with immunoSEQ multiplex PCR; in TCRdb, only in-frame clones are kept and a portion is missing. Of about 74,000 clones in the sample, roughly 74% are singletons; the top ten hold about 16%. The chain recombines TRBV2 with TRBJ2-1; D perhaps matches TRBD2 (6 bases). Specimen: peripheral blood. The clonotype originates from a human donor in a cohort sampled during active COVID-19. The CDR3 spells CASKLALSSYNEQFF. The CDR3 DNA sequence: TGTGCCAGCAAACTAGCCCTGAGCTCCTACAATGAGCAGTTCTTC. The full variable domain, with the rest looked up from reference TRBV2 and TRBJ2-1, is EPEVTQTPSHQVTQMGQEVILRCVPISNHLYFYWYRQILGQKVEFLVSFYNNEISEKSEIFDDQFSVERPDGSNFTLKIRSTKLEDSAMYFCASKLALSSYNEQFFGPGTRLTVL.